These 16 T cell receptor beta chains came from one sample sequenced in a study of regulatory T cells in long-lasting Graves disease. Assembly of TCR beta libraries relied on iRepertoire HTBI primers together with Arm-PCR of CDR3 regions. TCRdb re-called the multiplex PCR reads with MiXCR, one entry per CDR3 protein. Among a few hundred thousand distinct CDR3 sequences listed, about 15% were seen once. Documented time point: newly diagnosed GD, antithyroid drugs for less than 3 months. Preparation of the TCR library used RNA extracted from PBMCs. These data were also filed under a second study, of T cells in Graves' hyperthyroidism and ophthalmopathy.

The specimen comprised peripheral blood mononuclear cells (PBMCs), sampled at new diagnosis, from a patient treated with antithyroid drugs. These receptor sequences come from a middle-aged woman with Graves disease.

This clonotype has just one count. The rearrangement uses TRBV2 and TRBJ2-7; 12 nucleotides match TRBD2. CDR3 length: 17 residues. Trimming took 5 bases from V and 5 from J; bases not matched to a gene: 13. Germline CDR1 SNHLY, CDR2 FYNNEI. CDR3 DNA: TGTGCCAGCAGTCTAGCGGGAGGGCCTTTCCTGATCCACGAGCAGTACTTC. Translation gives CASSLAGGPFLIHEQYF.

This clonotype has ten or more counts. This chain links TRBV15 with TRBJ2-5; D remains unclear. Germline V gene data show CDR1 as LNHNV and CDR2 as YYDKDF (reference sequence). The CDR3 spans 15 residues. V lost 0 bases to trimming and J lost 3 bases, with 11 bases between them. The CDR3 coding sequence is TGTGCCACCAGCAGAGAGATTGGTTGGGAAGAGACCCAGTACTTC. As protein: CATSREIGWEETQYF.

This clonotype has only a few counts. This chain joins TRBV7-2 and TRBJ2-5; D tentatively fits TRBD1 or TRBD2 (5 bases each). CDR1 SGHTA and CDR2 FQGNSA come from the germline V gene. The ends were cut back, 5 bases at V and 2 bases at J, with 18 bases in the middle. The CDR3 runs to 16 residues. The CDR3 loop reads CASSLVEGRLQETQYF. The CDR3 DNA follows: TGTGCCAGCAGCCTAGTAGAGGGGAGATTACAAGAGACCCAGTACTTC.

At least ten counts were recorded for this clonotype. The chain uses TRBV5-1 and TRBJ1-4, with D perhaps matching TRBD1 (6 bases). This CDR3 spans 15 amino acids. Germline V CDR1 and CDR2: SGHRS, YFSETQ. V was clipped by 5 bases and J by 2 bases, with 13 bases between them. The CDR3 loop is CASSLDRPTNEKLFF. CDR3 nucleotide sequence: TGCGCCAGCAGTCTCGACAGGCCGACTAATGAAAAACTGTTTTTT.

This clonotype was detected ten times or more. V and J are TRBV2 and TRBJ2-3; 8 nucleotides agree with TRBD2. This CDR3 is built from 16 residues. The ends lost 7 bases at V and 3 bases at J; junction bases unmatched: 12. Germline V gives CDR1 SNHLY, CDR2 FYNNEI. CDR3 sequence (DNA): TGTGCCAGCAAGATCACCTTAGCGGGACGGACAGATACGCAGTATTTT. This gives the protein CASKITLAGRTDTQYF.

This chain connects TRBV28 to TRBJ2-5, with D possibly matching TRBD2 (7 bases). The CDR3 sequence is 18 residues long. V was shortened by 6 bases and J by 1 base, with 24 bases between the two germline ends. Germline V gene data show CDR1 as MDHEN and CDR2 as SYDVKM. The CDR3 sequence: CASSNYLGGGTPQETQYF. Here the CDR3 DNA reads TGTGCCAGCAGCAACTATTTGGGGGGGGGCACCCCCCAAGAGACCCAGTACTTC.

The table lists this clonotype with many counts. V gene TRBV29-1 combines with J gene TRBJ2-3; tentative D call: TRBD1 (5 bases). This CDR3 region has 12 residues. CDR1 and CDR2 (germline): SQVTM, ANQGSEA. The V gene lost 6 bases and the J gene lost 2 bases, with 9 bases spanning the gap. In DNA, the CDR3 is TGCAGCGTCCGACAGTTCACAGATACGCAGTATTTT. Translating it yields CSVRQFTDTQYF.

The chain employs TRBV10-3 and TRBJ2-5; the match to TRBD1 covers 7 bases. Germline CDR1 is ENHRY and CDR2 is SYGVKD. The V segment lost 10 bases and the J segment 4 bases; nucleotides outside the gene matches: 9. This CDR3 region has 13 residues. CDR3 protein: CATRDSGGETQYF. Here the CDR3 DNA reads TGTGCCACCCGGGACAGCGGTGGAGAGACCCAGTACTTC.

With regard to this clonotype: A far larger clone differs by one base, so this is likely a read error. This chain links TRBV6-2 or TRBV6-3 with TRBJ1-1, with D possibly TRBD1 on 5 matching bases. The V gene's germline CDR1 is MNHEY and CDR2 SVGEGT. The CDR3 has 14 residues. V lost 4 bases and J lost 3, with 12 bases in between. CDR3 bases: TGTGCCAGCAGTTTCGGACAAGTGGACACTGAAGCTTTCTTT. Translation gives CASSFGQVDTEAFF.

V gene TRBV20-1 combines with J gene TRBJ1-3; a possible D gene is TRBD1 (6 bases). CDR1 is DFQATT, CDR2 SNEGSKA, per germline (reference sequence). V was clipped by 4 bases and J by 2 bases, with 9 bases between them. The CDR3 has 13 residues. The CDR3 spells CSATGEAGNTIYF. The CDR3 nucleotides are TGCAGTGCTACAGGGGAGGCTGGAAACACCATATATTTT.

There are many counts of this clonotype. The gene calls are TRBV12-5 and TRBJ2-4, with D perhaps TRBD1 or TRBD2 (5 bases each). The germline V gene has CDR1 LGHNT and CDR2 FRNRAP. V shed 11 bases and J shed 6 bases, with 17 bases lying between them. CDR3 length: 13 residues. The CDR3, as DNA: TGTGCTTCGAAAACCGGGACGATAAACATTCAGTACTTC. Its protein product is CASKTGTINIQYF.

This clonotype came up many times. The V call is TRBV12-3 or TRBV12-4, the J call TRBJ2-7; D possibly corresponds to TRBD2 (5 bases). The CDR3 covers 14 residues. Trimming took off 3 bases at V and 5 bases at J, with 14 bases between the two ends. CDR3 loop: CASSFIGSGDEQYF. The CDR3 DNA is TGTGCCAGCAGTTTTATTGGGAGTGGCGACGAGCAGTACTTC.

This clonotype was observed at least ten times. This chain connects TRBV2 to TRBJ2-5; 7 bases are shared with TRBD2. The CDR3 length is 15 residues. J lost 1 base, V lost 4 bases, and 6 bases had no gene match. From germline, CDR1 is SNHLY and CDR2 FYNNEI. In DNA, the CDR3 is TGTGCCAGCAGTGTGGGAGCGGGAAGCCAAGAGACCCAGTACTTC. This encodes CASSVGAGSQETQYF. Based on the CDR3 plus reference TRBV2 and TRBJ2-5, the full variable domain is EPEVTQTPSHQVTQMGQEVILRCVPISNHLYFYWYRQILGQKVEFLVSFYNNEISEKSEIFDDQFSVERPDGSNFTLKIRSTKLEDSAMYFCASSVGAGSQETQYFGPGTRLLVL.

This clonotype has a handful of counts. The rearrangement uses TRBV6-8 and TRBJ2-3; TRBD2 matches 10 bases. Germline V gene lookup returns CDR1 MNHGY and CDR2 SAAAGT. After removal of 6 bases from V and 0 bases from J, the junction contained 6 bases not matched to a gene. There are 16 residues in the CDR3. CDR3 nucleotide sequence: TGTGCCAGCAGACCCGTAGCGGGAGGAAGCACAGATACGCAGTATTTT. Its translation is CASRPVAGGSTDTQYF.

This clonotype was detected ten times or more. This chain connects TRBV11-2 to TRBJ2-5, with a possible D match to TRBD2 (5 bases). This CDR3 region has 15 residues. The germline V gene encodes CDR1 SGHAT and CDR2 FQNNGV. V was pared by 8 bases and J by 5 bases, with 21 bases between. The CDR3 protein is CASSRSGLQSETQYF. The CDR3 coding sequence is TGTGCCAGCTCCCGGTCAGGACTCCAGTCCGAGACCCAGTACTTC.

This clonotype has a count of ten or more. V gene TRBV11-2 combines with J gene TRBJ2-1; 8 positions agree with TRBD2. V was pared by 4 bases and J by 9 bases, with 11 bases of the junction left unmatched. Germline V lookup: CDR1 SGHAT, CDR2 FQNNGV. The CDR3 is 15 residues long. CDR3 DNA sequence: TGTGCCAGCAGCTCCCGGCTGACTAGCGCGGCTGAGCAGTTCTTC. This sequence encodes CASSSRLTSAAEQFF.